This entry lists 32 T cell receptor beta chains sequenced from one sample in a study of blood T cell repertoires in COVID-19. Repertoires were generated with immunoSEQ multiplex PCR, while TCRdb's copy carries only in-frame clones and drops some. This sample has hundreds of thousands of clones; less than 90% occur once, and the top ten carry around 0.72%. Material for sequencing was peripheral blood. The receptors were gathered from a man in his forties or fifties with acute or convalescent COVID-19.

V usage is TRBV10-3 and J usage is TRBJ1-1; TRBD1 agrees at 7 bases. Looked up from germline, CDR1 is ENHRY and CDR2 is SYGVKD. This CDR3 has 16 amino acids. The V gene end was trimmed by 0 bases and the J gene end by 0 bases; junction bases not matched to a gene: 4. In nucleotides, the CDR3 is TGTGCCATCAGTGAGTCTCAAGACAGGGTGAACACTGAAGCTTTCTTT. Translated, it gives CAISESQDRVNTEAFF.

The chain links TRBV5-4 to TRBJ2-3, with TRBD1 as a possible D gene (5 bases). This CDR3 contains 16 residues. Germline CDR1 is SGHNT and CDR2 is YYREEE (reference sequence). Trimming took off 4 bases at V and 4 bases at J, with 19 bases between the two ends. CDR3 protein: CASSPIGSRASDTQYF. The CDR3 DNA is TGTGCCAGCAGCCCTATCGGATCCAGGGCCTCAGATACGCAGTATTTT.

The V gene is TRBV6-5, the J gene TRBJ1-3; D gene unclear. The V end was cut by 6 bases, the J end by 0 bases, with 9 bases between. Germline CDR1 reads MNHEY; CDR2 reads SVGAGI. The CDR3 runs to 14 residues. The CDR3 sequence is CASREVSSGNTIYF. CDR3 nucleotides: TGTGCCAGCAGGGAGGTATCCTCTGGAAACACCATATATTTT.

The chain has TRBV21-1 and TRBJ2-7; the table names TRBD1, a call not compared with the DNA. TRBV21-1 is annotated as a pseudogene. This CDR3 is built from 16 residues. The CDR3 region is CASSKARDRGPYEQYF. CDR3 DNA: TGTGCCAGCAGCAAAGCCCGGGACAGGGGGCCGTACGAGCAGTACTTC.

This clone was seen only once. This chain uses TRBV3-1 (or the pseudogene TRBV3-2) with TRBJ2-7; 7 positions match TRBD2. From germline, CDR1 is LGHDT and CDR2 YNNKEL (reference sequence). After removal of 0 bases from V and 6 bases from J, the junction contained 8 bases not matched to a gene. The CDR3 runs 15 residues. CDR3 protein: CASSQDVTGGGEQYF. The CDR3 DNA is TGTGCCAGCAGCCAAGATGTAACGGGAGGAGGCGAGCAGTACTTC.

The V gene is TRBV28, the J gene TRBJ2-5; maybe TRBD2 (5 bases). The germline gives CDR1 MDHEN, CDR2 SYDVKM. The CDR3 totals 14 residues. Trimming stripped 2 bases from V and 5 bases from J, with 12 bases between. The chain's CDR3 is CASSLKAGGETQYF. In DNA form, the CDR3 reads TGTGCCAGCAGTTTAAAGGCGGGTGGGGAGACCCAGTACTTC.

This clone was recorded once. The V call is TRBV24-1, the J call TRBJ2-3, with 8 bases lining up with TRBD2. After removal of 5 bases from V and 5 bases from J, the junction contained 11 bases not matched to a gene. This CDR3 is built from 16 residues. Per the germline V gene, CDR1 is KGHDR and CDR2 is SFDVKD. Here the CDR3 reads CATSGVDGRAQDTQYF. The CDR3 DNA is TGTGCCACCAGTGGGGTCGACGGGAGGGCCCAAGATACGCAGTATTTT.

The V call is TRBV28, the J call TRBJ1-6; D remains ambiguous. Germline V gene lookup returns CDR1 MDHEN and CDR2 SYDVKM. The CDR3 consists of 20 residues. V lost 2 bases to trimming and J lost 10 bases, with 30 bases between them. CDR3 amino acids: CASSLVAGLESSLYQSPLHF. In DNA, the CDR3 is TGTGCCAGCAGTTTAGTTGCCGGACTAGAGAGCTCGTTATATCAATCACCCCTCCACTTT.

The chain uses TRBV19 and TRBJ1-5; 7 bases are a match to TRBD1. Trimming took 2 bases from V and 5 from J; bases not matched to a gene: 6. Per germline, CDR1 LNHDA and CDR2 SQIVND (reference sequence). The CDR3 contains 15 residues. Here the CDR3 DNA reads TGTGCCAGTAGTATAAGTAGACAGGGTTATCAGCCCCAGCATTTT. It codes for CASSISRQGYQPQHF.

The chain is built from TRBV10-3 and TRBJ2-1; 9 bases map to TRBD1. This CDR3 spans 13 amino acids. CDR1 and CDR2 (germline): ENHRY, SYGVKD. The V gene end was trimmed by 6 bases and the J gene end by 8 bases; junction bases not matched to a gene: 5. The CDR3 region has the DNA TGTGCCATCAGGGAGGGACAGGGCGATGAGCAGTTCTTC. Amino acid sequence: CAIREGQGDEQFF.

The chain combines TRBV11-2 with TRBJ2-5; TRBD2 might be the D (6 bases). V was trimmed by 1 base and J by 5 bases, leaving 20 bases between them. CDR1 and CDR2 from the germline V gene are SGHAT and FQNNGV. The CDR3 runs 17 residues. The CDR3 loop is CASSLVKGSGHRETQYF. Written as DNA, the CDR3 is TGTGCCAGCAGCTTAGTTAAAGGTAGCGGCCACCGGGAGACCCAGTACTTC.

The rearrangement uses TRBV28 and TRBJ2-1, with 8 nucleotides matching TRBD1. Trimming removed 6 bases from V and 7 bases from J; junction bases left unmatched: 17. This CDR3 comprises 17 residues. Germline CDR1 MDHEN, CDR2 SYDVKM. The CDR3 DNA is TGTGCCAGCAGGGAGACCGAAGGACAGGGAGACGGAAATGAGCAGTTCTTC. Residues: CASRETEGQGDGNEQFF.

V and J are TRBV7-8 and TRBJ2-3; no definite D call. Trimming removed 4 bases from V and 0 bases from J, with 14 bases in between. Germline CDR1 SGHVS, CDR2 FQNEAQ. The CDR3 is 16 amino acids. CDR3 coding DNA: TGTGCCAGCAGCTCGTCGGTGCCCCGAAGCACAGATACGCAGTATTTT. Translated, it gives CASSSSVPRSTDTQYF. Filled out from reference TRBV7-8 and TRBJ2-3, the complete variable domain reads GAGVSQSPRYKVAKRGQDVALRCDPISGHVSLFWYQQALGQGPEFLTYFQNEAQLDKSGLPSDRFFAERPEGSVSTLKIQRTQQEDSAVYLCASSSSVPRSTDTQYFGPGTRLTVL.

The V and J genes are TRBV6-6 and TRBJ2-7, with 11 bases that match TRBD2. Unmatched junction bases numbered 5, after V lost 6 bases and J lost 1 base. CDR1 is MNHNY and CDR2 is SVGAGI in the germline V gene (reference sequence). The CDR3 is 15 residues long. DNA for the CDR3: TGTGCCAGCAGATCCGGGACTAGCGGATCCTACGAGCAGTACTTC. It is translated as CASRSGTSGSYEQYF.

The chain links TRBV14 to TRBJ2-1, with D tentatively TRBD1 (6 bases). Trimming pared 4 bases from V and 0 bases from J, leaving 10 bases between. Germline CDR1 is SGHDN and CDR2 is FVKESK. CDR3 length: 15 amino acids. DNA of the CDR3: TGTGCCAGCAGCCTTCAGGGGCTCTCCTACAATGAGCAGTTCTTC. It is translated as CASSLQGLSYNEQFF.

The rearrangement links TRBV5-6 to TRBJ2-2; D may be TRBD1 (5 bases). The germline CDR1 and CDR2 sequences are SGHDT and YYEEEE. This CDR3 is built from 14 residues. V gave up 5 bases and J gave up 6 bases, with 14 bases separating them. This CDR3 reads CASRWGLGAGELFF. In DNA form, the CDR3 reads TGTGCCAGCAGGTGGGGTCTAGGGGCCGGGGAGCTGTTTTTT.

This chain connects TRBV29-1 to TRBJ1-2; D call uncertain. Trimming left V 0 bases short and J 2 bases short, with 7 bases between. The CDR3 spans 13 residues. Germline CDR1 SQVTM, CDR2 ANQGSEA. CDR3 sequence (DNA): TGCAGCGTTGAAGAGAGAGGGAACTATGGCTACACCTTC. Amino acid sequence: CSVEERGNYGYTF.

V usage is TRBV13 and J usage is TRBJ2-4, with 14 bases lining up with TRBD2. The V segment lost 4 bases and the J segment 0 bases; nucleotides outside the gene matches: 11. The CDR3 consists of 20 residues. Germline CDR1 PRHDT, CDR2 FYEKMQ (reference sequence). Here the CDR3 DNA reads TGTGCCAGCAGCTCTTACGGACTAGCGGGGGGAACGATAGCCAAAAACATTCAGTACTTC. The encoded protein is CASSSYGLAGGTIAKNIQYF.

The rearrangement joins TRBV6-5 to TRBJ2-7, with TRBD1 identical over 9 bases. The CDR3 totals 15 residues. Germline V CDR1 and CDR2: MNHEY, SVGAGI. J gave up 2 bases and V 6 bases, and 8 bases lay outside the gene matches. The CDR3 spells CASSRDRVVPYEQYF. The CDR3 DNA follows: TGTGCCAGCAGCAGGGACAGGGTTGTTCCCTACGAGCAGTACTTC.

The chain recombines TRBV19 with TRBJ2-2; no reliable D call. Per germline, CDR1 LNHDA and CDR2 SQIVND (reference sequence). The V and J ends lost 3 bases and 5 bases respectively, with 10 bases between them. This CDR3 is 14 amino acids long. The CDR3 bases are TGTGCCAGTAGTATGAGACACTCGACCGGGGAGCTGTTTTTT. This gives the protein CASSMRHSTGELFF. Together with reference TRBV19 and TRBJ2-2, the CDR3 gives the full variable domain: DGGITQSPKYLFRKEGQNVTLSCEQNLNHDAMYWYRQDPGQGLRLIYYSQIVNDFQKGDIAEGYSVSREKKESFPLTVTSAQKNPTAFYLCASSMRHSTGELFFGEGSRLTVL.

The genes are TRBV6-5 and TRBJ1-1, with 7 bases lining up with TRBD1. The CDR3 runs to 14 residues. The V and J ends lost 6 bases and 3 bases, in that order; junction bases with no gene match: 7. CDR1 is MNHEY and CDR2 is SVGAGI in the germline V gene. This chain's CDR3 is CASRQGQDHTEAFF. CDR3 bases: TGTGCCAGCAGACAAGGACAGGATCACACTGAAGCTTTCTTT.

This sequence joins TRBV19 and TRBJ2-2; TRBD2 agrees at 10 bases. CDR1 and CDR2 from the germline V gene are LNHDA and SQIVND (reference sequence). V lost 11 bases and J lost 8; bases outside the gene matches: 11. The CDR3 length is 14 residues. CDR3 nucleotides: TGTGCCGGGGCCTCTAGCGGGAGAAGGGGGGAGCTGTTTTTT. It translates to CAGASSGRRGELFF.

CDR3 nucleotides: TGTGCCAGCAGCTTTAAGGCGGGAGGGGGGAATGAGCAGTTCTTC. Encoded protein: CASSFKAGGGNEQFF. The chain uses TRBV7-2 and TRBJ2-1; 9 bases match TRBD2. After removal of 3 bases from V and 7 bases from J, the junction contained 7 bases not matched to a gene. The V gene's germline CDR1 is SGHTA and CDR2 FQGNSA. This CDR3 region has 15 residues.

This clone was found a few times. The chain has TRBV5-4 and TRBJ1-2; possibly TRBD1 for D (6 bases). This CDR3 contains 14 residues. Between the trimmed V and J ends, which lost 1 base and 6 bases, there was a span of 13 bases. CDR1 and CDR2 from the germline V gene are SGHNT and YYREEE (reference sequence). CDR3 in DNA: TGTGCCAGCAGCTTGAACAGGGCCGGGGATGGCTACACCTTC. Translating gives CASSLNRAGDGYTF.

This chain joins TRBV24-1 and TRBJ2-3; no definite D call. Trimming shortened V by 0 bases and J by 0 bases, and 6 bases separated the two germline ends. The germline V gene encodes CDR1 KGHDR and CDR2 SFDVKD. The CDR3 has 15 residues. Here the CDR3 reads CATSDLEVSTDTQYF. The CDR3 DNA reads as TGTGCCACCAGTGATTTGGAGGTTAGCACAGATACGCAGTATTTT.

V gene TRBV5-4 combines with J gene TRBJ2-3; 10 nucleotides align to TRBD2. Germline CDR1 reads SGHNT; CDR2 reads YYREEE (reference sequence). The CDR3 totals 19 residues. The V gene end was trimmed by 1 base and the J gene end by 4 bases; junction bases not matched to a gene: 15. CDR3 DNA sequence: TGTGCCAGCAGCTTGCCAATCCCTTCTAGCGGGAGTCGGGCAGATACGCAGTATTTT. It translates to CASSLPIPSSGSRADTQYF.

The rearrangement links TRBV6-5 to TRBJ1-3; unclear D gene. The CDR3 runs to 13 residues. Germline CDR1 reads MNHEY; CDR2 reads SVGAGI. V dropped 7 bases and J dropped 0 bases, with 7 bases sitting between them. Here the CDR3 reads CASKHSSGNTIYF. The CDR3 bases are TGTGCCAGCAAACACAGCTCTGGAAACACCATATATTTT.

The chain carries TRBV9 and TRBJ2-1; weak D call: TRBD2 (7 bases). Trimming took off 4 bases at V and 4 bases at J, with 24 bases between the two ends. The CDR3 length is 18 residues. Germline V gene lookup returns CDR1 SGDLS and CDR2 YYNGEE. The DNA for the CDR3 is TGTGCCAGCAGCCCCCTTGGGGGGGGCAGCGTTACTTACAATGAGCAGTTCTTC. Its translation: CASSPLGGGSVTYNEQFF. The entire variable domain, with the rest obtained from reference TRBV9 and TRBJ2-1, is as follows: DSGVTQTPKHLITATGQRVTLRCSPRSGDLSVYWYQQSLDQGLQFLIQYYNGEERAKGNILERFSAQQFPDLHSELNLSSLELGDSALYFCASSPLGGGSVTYNEQFFGPGTRLTVL.

This chain links TRBV6-2 or TRBV6-3 with TRBJ2-7; 9 bases fit TRBD2. After removal of 2 bases from V and 1 base from J, the junction contained 3 bases not matched to a gene. The germline gives CDR1 MNHEY, CDR2 SVGEGT. The CDR3 runs 15 residues. The CDR3 coding sequence is TGTGCCAGCAGTTACCTGGGACTAGCATCCTACGAGCAGTACTTC. It specifies CASSYLGLASYEQYF.

The genes are TRBV20-1 and TRBJ2-1, with D tentatively TRBD2 (6 bases). CDR1 is DFQATT and CDR2 is SNEGSKA in the germline V gene (reference sequence). V was shortened by 3 bases and J by 7 bases, with 10 bases between the two germline ends. The CDR3 is 12 residues long. This CDR3 is CSASFGGNEQFF. DNA of the CDR3: TGCAGTGCTAGTTTCGGAGGGAATGAGCAGTTCTTC.

J is TRBJ2-3 and V is TRBV28; 9 bases are shared with TRBD2. Germline trimming cut 5 bases from V and 4 bases from J; bases unmatched to any gene: 4. CDR1 MDHEN and CDR2 SYDVKM come from the germline V gene. The CDR3 sequence is 14 residues long. CDR3 region: CASSPRLAADTQYF. CDR3 DNA sequence: TGTGCCAGCAGTCCGCGACTAGCGGCAGATACGCAGTATTTT.

This chain links TRBV27 with TRBJ1-1; D possibly corresponds to TRBD1 (5 bases). CDR1 MNHEY and CDR2 SMNVEV come from the germline V gene (reference sequence). The CDR3 runs 14 residues. Trimming left V 4 bases short and J 1 base short, with 10 bases between. CDR3 in DNA: TGTGCCAGCAGTTACGCAGGGAAGAACACTGAAGCTTTCTTT. The encoded protein is CASSYAGKNTEAFF.